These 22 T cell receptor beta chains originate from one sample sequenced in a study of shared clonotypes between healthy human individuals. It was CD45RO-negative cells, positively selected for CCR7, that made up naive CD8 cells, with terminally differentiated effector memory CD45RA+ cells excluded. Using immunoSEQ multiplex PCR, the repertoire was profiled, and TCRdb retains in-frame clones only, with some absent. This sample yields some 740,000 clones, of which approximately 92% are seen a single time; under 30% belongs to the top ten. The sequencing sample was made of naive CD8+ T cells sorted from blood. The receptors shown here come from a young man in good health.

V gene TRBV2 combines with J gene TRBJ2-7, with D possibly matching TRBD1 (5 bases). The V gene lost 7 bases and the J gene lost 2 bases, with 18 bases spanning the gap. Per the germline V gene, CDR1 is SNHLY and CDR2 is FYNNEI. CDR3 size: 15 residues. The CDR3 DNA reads TGTGCCAGCACCAAAAACGGGCAGGGTGCCTACGAGCAGTACTTC. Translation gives CASTKNGQGAYEQYF.

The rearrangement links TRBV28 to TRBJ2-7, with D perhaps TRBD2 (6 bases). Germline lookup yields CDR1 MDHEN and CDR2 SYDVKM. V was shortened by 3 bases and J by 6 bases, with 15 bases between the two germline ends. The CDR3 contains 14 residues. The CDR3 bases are TGTGCCAGCAGTTTTCGGGGCGGGATCGTCGAGCAGTACTTC. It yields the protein CASSFRGGIVEQYF.

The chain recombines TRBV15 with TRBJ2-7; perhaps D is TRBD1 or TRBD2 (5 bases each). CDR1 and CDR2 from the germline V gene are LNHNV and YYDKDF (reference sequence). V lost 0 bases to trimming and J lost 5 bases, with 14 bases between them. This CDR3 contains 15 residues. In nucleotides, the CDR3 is TGTGCCACCAGCAGAGATAGGAGGACAAGGAACGAGCAGTACTTC. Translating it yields CATSRDRRTRNEQYF.

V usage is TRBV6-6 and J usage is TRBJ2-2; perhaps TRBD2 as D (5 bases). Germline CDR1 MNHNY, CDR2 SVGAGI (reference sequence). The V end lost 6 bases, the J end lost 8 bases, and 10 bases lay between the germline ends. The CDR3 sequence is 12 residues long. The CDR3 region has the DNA TGTGCCAGCAGACTACTAGTTGGGGAGCTGTTTTTT. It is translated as CASRLLVGELFF.

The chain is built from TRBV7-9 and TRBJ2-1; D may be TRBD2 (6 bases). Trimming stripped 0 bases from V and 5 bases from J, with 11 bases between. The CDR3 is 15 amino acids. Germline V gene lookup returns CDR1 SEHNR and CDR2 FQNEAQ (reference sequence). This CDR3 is CASSLAGGNDNEQFF. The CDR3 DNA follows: TGTGCCAGCAGCTTAGCGGGAGGTAATGACAATGAGCAGTTCTTC.

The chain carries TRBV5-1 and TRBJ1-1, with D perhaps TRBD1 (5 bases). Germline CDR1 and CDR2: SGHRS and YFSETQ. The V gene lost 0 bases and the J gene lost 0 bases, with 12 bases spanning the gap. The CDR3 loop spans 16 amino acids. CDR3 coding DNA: TGCGCCAGCAGCTTGGAACAGGCCCCTCTGAACACTGAAGCTTTCTTT. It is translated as CASSLEQAPLNTEAFF.

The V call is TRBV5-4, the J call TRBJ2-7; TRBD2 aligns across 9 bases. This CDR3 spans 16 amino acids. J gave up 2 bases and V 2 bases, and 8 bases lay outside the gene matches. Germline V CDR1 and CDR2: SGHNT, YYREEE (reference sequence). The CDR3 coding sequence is TGTGCCAGCAGCTTATTCGGGACTAGCCTTACCTACGAGCAGTACTTC. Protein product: CASSLFGTSLTYEQYF.

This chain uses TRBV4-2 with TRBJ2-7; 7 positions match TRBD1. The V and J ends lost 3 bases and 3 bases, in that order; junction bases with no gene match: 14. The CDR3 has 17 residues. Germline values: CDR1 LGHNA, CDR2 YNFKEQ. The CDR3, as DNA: TGTGCCAGCAGCCACGACCCCGCGGACAGGAATTACTACGAGCAGTACTTC. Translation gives CASSHDPADRNYYEQYF.

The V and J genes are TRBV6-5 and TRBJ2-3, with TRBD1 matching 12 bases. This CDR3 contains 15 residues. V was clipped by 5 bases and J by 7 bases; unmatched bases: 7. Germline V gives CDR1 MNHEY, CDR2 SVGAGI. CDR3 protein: CASSPPGQGAYTQYF. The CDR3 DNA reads TGTGCCAGCAGTCCTCCGGGACAGGGGGCATATACGCAGTATTTT.

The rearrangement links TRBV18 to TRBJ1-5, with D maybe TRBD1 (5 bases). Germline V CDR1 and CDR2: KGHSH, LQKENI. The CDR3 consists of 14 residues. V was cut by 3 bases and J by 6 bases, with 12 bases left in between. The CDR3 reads CASSPGGGGQPQHF. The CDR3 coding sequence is TGTGCCAGCTCACCGGGCGGGGGTGGTCAGCCCCAGCATTTT.

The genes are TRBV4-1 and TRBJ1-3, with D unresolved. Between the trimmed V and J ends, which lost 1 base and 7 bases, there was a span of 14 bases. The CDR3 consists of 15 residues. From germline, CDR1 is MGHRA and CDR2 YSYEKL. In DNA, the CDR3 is TGCGCCAGCAGCCAAGTTTATGGGTTTACGAACACCATATATTTT. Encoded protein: CASSQVYGFTNTIYF.

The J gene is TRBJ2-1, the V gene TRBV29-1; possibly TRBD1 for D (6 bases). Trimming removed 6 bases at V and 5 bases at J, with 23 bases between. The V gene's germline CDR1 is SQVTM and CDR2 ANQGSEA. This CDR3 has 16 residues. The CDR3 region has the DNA TGCAGCGTCCCGTCCAGGGGTCCGAGGGGTGACAATGAGCAGTTCTTC. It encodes CSVPSRGPRGDNEQFF.

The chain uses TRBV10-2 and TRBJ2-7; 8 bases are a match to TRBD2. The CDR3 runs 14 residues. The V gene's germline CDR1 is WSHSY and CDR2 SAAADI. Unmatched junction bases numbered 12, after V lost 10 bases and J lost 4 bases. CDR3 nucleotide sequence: TGCGCCACCTGGGGGAGCGGGAGCGGTTACGAGCAGTACTTC. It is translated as CATWGSGSGYEQYF.

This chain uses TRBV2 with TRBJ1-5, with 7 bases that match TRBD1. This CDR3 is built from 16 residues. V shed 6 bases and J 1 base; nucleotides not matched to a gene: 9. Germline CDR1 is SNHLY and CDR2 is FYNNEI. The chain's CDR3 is CASSATGVGSNQPQHF. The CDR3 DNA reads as TGTGCCAGCAGCGCAACAGGGGTTGGGAGCAATCAGCCCCAGCATTTT.

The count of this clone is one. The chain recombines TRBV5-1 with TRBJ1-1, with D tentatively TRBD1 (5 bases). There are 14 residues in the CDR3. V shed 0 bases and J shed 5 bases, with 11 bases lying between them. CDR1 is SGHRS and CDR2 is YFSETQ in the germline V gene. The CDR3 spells CASSLGGYGTEAFF. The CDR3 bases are TGCGCCAGCAGCTTGGGGGGGTATGGTACTGAAGCTTTCTTT.

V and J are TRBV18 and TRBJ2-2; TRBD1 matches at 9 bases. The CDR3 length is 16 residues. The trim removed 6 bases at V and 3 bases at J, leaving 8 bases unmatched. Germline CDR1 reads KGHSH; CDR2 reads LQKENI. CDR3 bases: TGTGCCAGCTCGTCAACAGGGGGCATTGACACCGGGGAGCTGTTTTTT. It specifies CASSSTGGIDTGELFF.

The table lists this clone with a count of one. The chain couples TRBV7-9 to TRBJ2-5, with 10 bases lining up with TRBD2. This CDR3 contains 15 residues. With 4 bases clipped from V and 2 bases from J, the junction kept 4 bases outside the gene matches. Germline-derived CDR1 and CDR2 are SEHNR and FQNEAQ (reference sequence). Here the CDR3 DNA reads TGTGCCAGCAGCTCCGGGACTAGCGAACAAGAGACCCAGTACTTC. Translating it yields CASSSGTSEQETQYF.

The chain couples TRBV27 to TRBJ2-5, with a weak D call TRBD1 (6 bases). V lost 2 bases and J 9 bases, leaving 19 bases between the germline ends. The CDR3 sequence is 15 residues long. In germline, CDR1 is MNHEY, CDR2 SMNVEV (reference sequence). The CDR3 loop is CASSLVRGPVWPQYF. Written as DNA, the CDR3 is TGTGCCAGCAGTTTAGTCAGGGGCCCTGTGTGGCCCCAGTACTTC.

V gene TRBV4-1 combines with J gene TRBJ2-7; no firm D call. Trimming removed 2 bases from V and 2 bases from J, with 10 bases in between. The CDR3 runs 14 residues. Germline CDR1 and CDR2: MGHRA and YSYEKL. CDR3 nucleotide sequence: TGCGCCAGCAGCCAATATTTAGGGACCTACGAGCAGTACTTC. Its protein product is CASSQYLGTYEQYF.

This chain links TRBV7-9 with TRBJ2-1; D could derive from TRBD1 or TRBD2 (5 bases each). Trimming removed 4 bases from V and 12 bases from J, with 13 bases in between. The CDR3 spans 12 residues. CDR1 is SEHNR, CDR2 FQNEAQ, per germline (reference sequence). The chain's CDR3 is CASSSGPGGQFF. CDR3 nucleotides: TGTGCCAGCAGCTCCGGTCCTGGGGGGCAGTTCTTC.

The CDR3 loop is CASSKGGISGNTIYF. For the CDR3, the DNA is TGTGCCAGCAGCAAAGGGGGCATTTCTGGAAACACCATATATTTT. V usage is TRBV21-1 and J usage is TRBJ1-3; the D segment call TRBD1 is taken from the table without a DNA check. TRBV21-1 is termed a pseudogene. The CDR3 has 15 amino acids.

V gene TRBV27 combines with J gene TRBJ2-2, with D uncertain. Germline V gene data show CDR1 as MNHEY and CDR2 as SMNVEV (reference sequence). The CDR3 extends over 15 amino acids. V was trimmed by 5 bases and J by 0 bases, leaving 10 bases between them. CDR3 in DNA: TGTGCCAGCAGTCATTTTTTCGCGAACACCGGGGAGCTGTTTTTT. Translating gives CASSHFFANTGELFF.